This T cell receptor beta chain emerged from a study of T cells in Graves' hyperthyroidism and ophthalmopathy. Study in general: Blood was drawn when the patient was first diagnosed and still untreated.

Trimming took 2 bases from V and 0 from J, leaving 17 bases between them. The CDR3 is made up of 16 amino acids. Germline CDR1 reads SQVTM; CDR2 reads ANQGSEA. Whole-study findings and limits: Appearing also in blood were most of the thyroid clonotypes expanded above 0.001.

Diagnosing involved the use of clinical symptoms, serum thyroxine and TRAb, thyroid ultrasound and orbital computed tomography. Fresh peripheral blood, around 11 ml of it, supplied the PBMCs. This clonotype has a count of ten or more. The target antigen is unknown. From RNA transcripts, TCR beta CDR3 regions were amplified. During a first-round RT-PCR of the TCR CDR3, the HTBI primer set was used. TCRdb processed the multiplex PCR reads anew with MiXCR; each CDR3 protein has one entry. The sample lists fewer than 400,000 distinct CDR3 sequences, around an eighth occurring once. V and J are TRBV29-1 and TRBJ2-7; TRBD2 is a possible D gene (6 bases). Material for sequencing was blood. This receptor was taken from a man aged 50 or older with Graves' ophthalmopathy. The CDR3 nucleotides read TGCAGCGTTGAAACCGGGCGGGGCCCAAGCTCCTACGAGCAGTACTTC. It is translated as CSVETGRGPSSYEQYF.